This T cell receptor (beta chain) was observed in a study of T cell repertoires in cytomegalovirus infection. Broader study findings: Carriers of CMV plus the relevant HLA were identified by cumulative public TCR beta family frequency.

This clonotype was counted a few times. Its matching antigen is unknown. Trimming took 8 bases from V and 2 from J, leaving 15 bases between them. The length of the CDR3 is 14 residues. In germline, CDR1 is SGHVS, CDR2 FQNEAQ. TCRdb independently ran MiXCR on the reads; one entry per CDR3 protein. This sample has about 140,000 distinct CDR3 sequences, with around 30% found just once. This material consisted of CD8+ T cells from cultured PBMCs, taken from culture after CMV antigen stimulation. This clonotype originated in a human donor in good health (CMV status not recorded). Some clones in this sample may be carry-over from other donors' samples. This chain links TRBV7-8 with TRBJ1-1; D remains ambiguous. This chain's CDR3 is CASLRSPPNTEAFF. The CDR3 bases are TGTGCCAGCCTCAGGAGCCCACCAAACACTGAAGCTTTCTTT. The whole variable domain, filled in from reference TRBV7-8 and TRBJ1-1, reads GAGVSQSPRYKVAKRGQDVALRCDPISGHVSLFWYQQALGQGPEFLTYFQNEAQLDKSGLPSDRFFAERPEGSVSTLKIQRTQQEDSAVYLCASLRSPPNTEAFFGQGTRLTVV.